The entry below gives a single T cell receptor beta chain sequence along with its context. Its antigen remains unidentified. The sample comes from a study of OX40 agonist ivuxolimab in advanced cancers. Overall study context: It was ivuxolimab, an agonistic anti-OX40 (CD134) antibody, that patients were treated with. Participants could have had prior anti-PD-1, anti-PD-L1 or anti-CTLA-4 therapy, and around 40% had some.

The method was immunoSEQ multiplex PCR; TCRdb's version includes in-frame clones alone and lacks a portion of them. The table records about 94,000 clones, over 75% of them present only once. Study-wide findings and caveats: Low normalized clonal expansion also occurred in some nonresponding patients.

Per germline, CDR1 GTSNPN and CDR2 SVGIG (reference sequence). The CDR3 is 11 amino acids. With V trimmed by 8 bases and J by 6 bases, 4 bases remained unmatched. The specimen comprised CD4+ or CD8+ T cells sorted from blood, sampled in a trial of the OX40 agonist ivuxolimab. This chain uses TRBV30 with TRBJ2-7, with 10 nucleotides matching TRBD1. This clonotype was obtained from an adult with an advanced solid tumor such as melanoma, head and neck, liver or kidney cancer. The CDR3 here is CAGGTGAEQYF. The CDR3 DNA reads TGTGCCGGGGGGACAGGGGCCGAGCAGTACTTC. The whole variable domain, filled in from reference TRBV30 and TRBJ2-7, reads SQTIHQWPATLVQPVGSPLSLECTVEGTSNPNLYWYRQAAGRGLQLLFYSVGIGQISSEVPQNLSASRPQDRQFILSSKKLLLSDSGFYLCAGGTGAEQYFGPGTRLTVT.